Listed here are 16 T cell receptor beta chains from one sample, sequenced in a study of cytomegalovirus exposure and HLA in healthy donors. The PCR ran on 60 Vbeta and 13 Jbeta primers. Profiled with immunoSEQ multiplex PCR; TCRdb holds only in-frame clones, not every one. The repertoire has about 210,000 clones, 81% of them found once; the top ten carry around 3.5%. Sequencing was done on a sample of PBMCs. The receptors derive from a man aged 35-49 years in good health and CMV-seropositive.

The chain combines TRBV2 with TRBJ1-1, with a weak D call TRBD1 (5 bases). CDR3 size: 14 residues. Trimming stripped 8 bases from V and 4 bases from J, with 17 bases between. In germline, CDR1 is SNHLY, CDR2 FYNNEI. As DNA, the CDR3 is TGTGCCAGCTCAGGTGCCACAGGCCCCACTGAAGCTTTCTTT. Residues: CASSGATGPTEAFF.

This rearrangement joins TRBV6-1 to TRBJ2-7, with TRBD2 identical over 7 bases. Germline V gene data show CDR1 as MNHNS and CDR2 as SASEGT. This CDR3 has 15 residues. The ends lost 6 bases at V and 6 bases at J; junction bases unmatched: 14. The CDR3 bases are TGTGCCAGCAGACAAGCTAGCGGCTATTTGTCCGAGCAGTACTTC. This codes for CASRQASGYLSEQYF.

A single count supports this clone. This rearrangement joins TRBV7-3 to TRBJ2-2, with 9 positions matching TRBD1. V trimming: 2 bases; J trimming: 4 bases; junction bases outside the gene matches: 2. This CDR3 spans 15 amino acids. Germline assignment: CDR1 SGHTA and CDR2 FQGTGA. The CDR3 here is CASSLDRGATGELFF. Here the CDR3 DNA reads TGTGCCAGCAGCTTAGACAGGGGGGCCACCGGGGAGCTGTTTTTT.

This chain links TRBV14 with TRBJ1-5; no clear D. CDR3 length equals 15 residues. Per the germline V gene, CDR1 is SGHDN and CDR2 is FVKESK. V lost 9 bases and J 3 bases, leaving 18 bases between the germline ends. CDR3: CASPPYEQVNQPQHF. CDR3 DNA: TGTGCCAGTCCCCCCTATGAGCAGGTCAATCAGCCCCAGCATTTT.

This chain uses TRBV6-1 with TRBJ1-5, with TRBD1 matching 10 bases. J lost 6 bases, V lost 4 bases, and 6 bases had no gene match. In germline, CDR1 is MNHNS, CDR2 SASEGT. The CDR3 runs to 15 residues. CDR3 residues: CASSGQGALSQPQHF. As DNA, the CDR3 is TGTGCCAGCAGTGGACAGGGGGCGTTAAGTCAGCCCCAGCATTTT.

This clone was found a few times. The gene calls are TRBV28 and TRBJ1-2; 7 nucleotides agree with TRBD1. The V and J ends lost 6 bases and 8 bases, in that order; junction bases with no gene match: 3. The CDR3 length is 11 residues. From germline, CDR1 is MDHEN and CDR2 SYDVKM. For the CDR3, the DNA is TGTGCCAGCAGGACAGGGCGGGGCTACACCTTC. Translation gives CASRTGRGYTF.

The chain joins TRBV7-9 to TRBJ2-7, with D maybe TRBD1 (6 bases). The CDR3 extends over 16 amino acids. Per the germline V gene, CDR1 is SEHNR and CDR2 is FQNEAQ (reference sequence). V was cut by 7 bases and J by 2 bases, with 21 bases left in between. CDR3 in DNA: TGTGCCAGCACCCCCGAGGGGGTAGCAGAACCCTACGAGCAGTACTTC. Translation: CASTPEGVAEPYEQYF.

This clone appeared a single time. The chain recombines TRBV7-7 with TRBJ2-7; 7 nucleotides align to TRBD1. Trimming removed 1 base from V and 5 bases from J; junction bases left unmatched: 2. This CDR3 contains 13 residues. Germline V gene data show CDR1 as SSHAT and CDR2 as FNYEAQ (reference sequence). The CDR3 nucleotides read TGTGCCAGCAGCTTAGGACAGGGAGACGAGCAGTACTTC. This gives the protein CASSLGQGDEQYF.

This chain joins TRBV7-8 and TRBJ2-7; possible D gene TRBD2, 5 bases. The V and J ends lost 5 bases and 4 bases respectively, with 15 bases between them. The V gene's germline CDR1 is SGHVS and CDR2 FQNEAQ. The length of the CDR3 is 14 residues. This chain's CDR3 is CASSPMGDLYEQYF. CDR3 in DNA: TGTGCCAGCAGCCCAATGGGAGACCTTTACGAGCAGTACTTC.

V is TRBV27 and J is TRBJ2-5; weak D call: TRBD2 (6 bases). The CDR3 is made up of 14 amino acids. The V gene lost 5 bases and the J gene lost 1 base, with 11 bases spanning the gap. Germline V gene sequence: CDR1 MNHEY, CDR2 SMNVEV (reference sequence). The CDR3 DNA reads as TGTGCCAGCAGTCCCTCCGGGAGCCAAGAGACCCAGTACTTC. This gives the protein CASSPSGSQETQYF.

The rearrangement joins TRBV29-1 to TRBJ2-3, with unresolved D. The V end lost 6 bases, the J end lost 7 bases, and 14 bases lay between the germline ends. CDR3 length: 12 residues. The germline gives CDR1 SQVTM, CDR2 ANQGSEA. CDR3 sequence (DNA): TGCAGCGTAGTCTGGGCGAAAAATACGCAGTATTTT. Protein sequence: CSVVWAKNTQYF.

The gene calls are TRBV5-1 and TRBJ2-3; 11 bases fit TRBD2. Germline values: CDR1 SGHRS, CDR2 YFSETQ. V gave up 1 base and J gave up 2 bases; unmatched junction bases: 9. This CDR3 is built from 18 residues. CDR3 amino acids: CASSLSTFSGRATDTQYF. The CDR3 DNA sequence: TGCGCCAGCAGCTTGTCTACCTTTAGCGGGAGGGCCACAGATACGCAGTATTTT.

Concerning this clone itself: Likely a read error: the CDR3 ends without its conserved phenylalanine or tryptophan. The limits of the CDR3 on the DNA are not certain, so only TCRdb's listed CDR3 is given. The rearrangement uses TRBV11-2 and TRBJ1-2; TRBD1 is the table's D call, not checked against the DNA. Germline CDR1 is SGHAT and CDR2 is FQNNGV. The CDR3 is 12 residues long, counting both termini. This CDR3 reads CASSVPGTEVIM.

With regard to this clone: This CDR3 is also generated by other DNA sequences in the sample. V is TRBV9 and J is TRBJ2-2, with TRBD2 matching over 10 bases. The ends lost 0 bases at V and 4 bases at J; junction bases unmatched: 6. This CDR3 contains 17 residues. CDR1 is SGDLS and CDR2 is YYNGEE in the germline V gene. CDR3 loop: CASSVDPAGGPTGELFF. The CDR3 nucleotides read TGTGCCAGCAGCGTAGATCCAGCGGGAGGGCCCACCGGGGAGCTGTTTTTT.

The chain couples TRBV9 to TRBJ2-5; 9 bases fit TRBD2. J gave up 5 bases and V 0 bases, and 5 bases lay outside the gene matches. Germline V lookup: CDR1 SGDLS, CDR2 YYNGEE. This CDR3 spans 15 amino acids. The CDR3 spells CASSVAGRGGETQYF. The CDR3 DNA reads TGTGCCAGCAGCGTAGCTGGGCGGGGGGGGGAGACCCAGTACTTC.

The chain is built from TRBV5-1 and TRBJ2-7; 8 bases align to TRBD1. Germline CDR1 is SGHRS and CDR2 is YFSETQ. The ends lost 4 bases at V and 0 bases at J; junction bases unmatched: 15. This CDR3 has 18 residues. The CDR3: CASSPAPGTGQISYEQYF. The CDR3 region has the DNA TGCGCCAGCAGCCCCGCCCCCGGGACAGGACAAATCTCCTACGAGCAGTACTTC.